Below are 23 T cell receptor beta chains sequenced from a single sample in a study of T cells in Graves' hyperthyroidism and ophthalmopathy. Amplification of TCR beta CDR3 regions used RNA as the template. First-round RT-PCR of the TCR CDR3 relied on the HTBI primer set. TCRdb recomputed calls from the multiplex PCR reads with MiXCR, one row per CDR3 protein. Of around 340,000 distinct CDR3 sequences listed, approximately 18% are singletons. Sequenced: blood. Receptor source: a woman aged 25 to 39 with Graves' hyperthyroidism that later progressed to Graves' ophthalmopathy.

This clonotype came up many times. The genes are TRBV30 and TRBJ2-5; 8 nucleotides match TRBD2. This CDR3 region has 12 residues. Germline CDR1 reads GTSNPN; CDR2 reads SVGIG (reference sequence). J was trimmed by 3 bases and V by 4 bases; bases with no gene match: 1. The CDR3 nucleotides read TGTGCCTGGAACGGGGGGGAAGAGACCCAGTACTTC. The encoded protein is CAWNGGEETQYF.

This clonotype was detected many times. The V and J genes are TRBV11-2 and TRBJ1-2; D gene unclear. The CDR3 covers 17 residues. Germline CDR1 reads SGHAT; CDR2 reads FQNNGV. The germline V and J ends were trimmed by 5 bases and 4 bases, with 23 bases remaining between them. The CDR3 spells CASSPHIQSLATYGYTF. The DNA for the CDR3 is TGTGCCAGCAGCCCTCACATACAGTCCTTGGCTACCTATGGCTACACCTTC.

This clonotype has at least ten counts. The V call is TRBV27, the J call TRBJ2-5; 8 bases map to TRBD2. Per the germline V gene, CDR1 is MNHEY and CDR2 is SMNVEV (reference sequence). There are 15 residues in the CDR3. Trimming at V came to 0 bases and at J to 1 base, leaving 1 base not matched to a gene. The CDR3 sequence is CASSLSAGGQETQYF. The CDR3, as DNA: TGTGCCAGCAGTTTATCGGCGGGAGGCCAAGAGACCCAGTACTTC.

This clonotype showed up many times. The rearrangement joins TRBV9 to TRBJ2-1; possibly TRBD2 for D (6 bases). CDR3 length: 16 residues. Deletions cut 0 bases from V and 0 bases from J, with 10 bases between. Germline V lookup: CDR1 SGDLS, CDR2 YYNGEE. The chain's CDR3 is CASSVVADLSYNEQFF. Written as DNA, the CDR3 is TGTGCCAGCAGCGTAGTAGCGGACCTCTCCTACAATGAGCAGTTCTTC.

This clonotype was counted only a few times. CDR3 coding DNA: TGTGCCAGCAGCCTACTCGGACAGAATTCTGAAGCTTTCTTT. Encoded protein: CASSLLGQNSEAFF. The chain employs TRBV5-4 and TRBJ1-1; D is possibly TRBD1 (6 bases). This CDR3 contains 14 residues. V was pared by 4 bases and J by 6 bases, with 16 bases between. CDR1 and CDR2 (germline): SGHNT, YYREEE (reference sequence).

This clonotype was picked up many times. The junction differs from germline at one of its ends, possibly a read error. J is TRBJ2-7 and V is TRBV6-2 or TRBV6-3, with D tentatively TRBD2 (5 bases). The V gene's germline CDR1 is MNHEY and CDR2 SVGEGT. The CDR3 spans 13 residues. The CDR3 region has the DNA TGTGCCAGCTGTTACGGGGAGAGCTACGAGCAGTACTTC. This translates into CASCYGESYEQYF.

This clonotype was picked up many times. V is TRBV27 and J is TRBJ2-1, with D perhaps matching TRBD2 (6 bases). Germline V gene lookup returns CDR1 MNHEY and CDR2 SMNVEV (reference sequence). The CDR3 covers 17 residues. Trimming took 5 bases from V and 5 from J, leaving 22 bases between them. The CDR3 is CASSAGGPGTENNEQFF. As DNA, the CDR3 is TGTGCCAGCAGTGCAGGAGGACCCGGGACTGAGAACAATGAGCAGTTCTTC.

V is TRBV5-1 and J is TRBJ1-2, with D hard to call. The V gene lost 4 bases and the J gene lost 8 bases, with 12 bases spanning the gap. From germline, CDR1 is SGHRS and CDR2 YFSETQ. The CDR3 length is 12 residues. The CDR3 DNA reads TGCGCCAGCAGCCGGGAGAGGGCAGGCTACACCTTC. It codes for CASSRERAGYTF. Full variable domain (remainder filled in from reference TRBV5-1 and TRBJ1-2): KAGVTQTPRYLIKTRGQQVTLSCSPISGHRSVSWYQQTPGQGLQFLFEYFSETQRNKGNFPGRFSGRQFSNSRSEMNVSTLELGDSALYLCASSRERAGYTFGSGTRLTVV.

Only a few counts were recorded for this clonotype. The chain links TRBV7-9 to TRBJ2-7; 12 bases align to TRBD2. Trimming cost V 4 bases and J 6 bases; bases outside gene matches: 4. This CDR3 is built from 14 residues. Germline CDR1 is SEHNR and CDR2 is FQNEAQ (reference sequence). The CDR3 protein is CASSSTSGSSEQYF. CDR3 DNA: TGTGCCAGCAGCTCGACTAGCGGGAGCTCCGAGCAGTACTTC. Full variable domain (rest looked up from reference TRBV7-9 and TRBJ2-7): DTGVSQNPRHKITKRGQNVTFRCDPISEHNRLYWYRQTLGQGPEFLTYFQNEAQLEKSRLLSDRFSAERPKGSFSTLEIQRTEQGDSAMYLCASSSTSGSSEQYFGPGTRLTVT.

The chain recombines TRBV20-1 with TRBJ2-1; 7 bases match TRBD1. With 5 bases clipped from V and 2 bases from J, the junction kept 6 bases outside the gene matches. CDR1 DFQATT and CDR2 SNEGSKA come from the germline V gene (reference sequence). The CDR3 spans 14 residues. CDR3 sequence: CSALRQGPYNEQFF. Written as DNA, the CDR3 is TGCAGTGCTCTACGACAGGGTCCCTACAATGAGCAGTTCTTC.

V gene TRBV4-2 combines with J gene TRBJ1-6; D may be TRBD1 (5 bases). V lost 3 bases and J lost 7, with 13 bases in between. The germline V gene has CDR1 LGHNA and CDR2 YNFKEQ. The length of the CDR3 is 15 residues. The CDR3 DNA sequence: TGTGCCAGCAGCCAGGCGGGACTGCTGAATTCACCCCTCCACTTT. It yields the protein CASSQAGLLNSPLHF.

V usage is TRBV10-3 and J usage is TRBJ1-1; D is unresolved. Germline V CDR1 and CDR2: ENHRY, SYGVKD. This CDR3 spans 14 amino acids. The ends were cut back, 3 bases at V and 7 bases at J, with 15 bases in the middle. The CDR3 nucleotides read TGTGCCATCAGTGACAGCCGGATCCTGGGTGAAGCTTTCTTT. This codes for CAISDSRILGEAFF.

This clonotype showed up just a few times. The chain links TRBV10-1 to TRBJ2-3; no clear D gene. This CDR3 has 13 amino acids. Per germline, CDR1 WNHNN and CDR2 SYGVQD (reference sequence). Between the trimmed V and J ends, which lost 4 bases and 5 bases, there was a span of 10 bases. CDR3 DNA sequence: TGCGCCAGCAGTGCGACCCTGGAAGATACGCAGTATTTT. Protein: CASSATLEDTQYF.

This clonotype was observed many times. The rearrangement joins TRBV12-3 or TRBV12-4 to TRBJ1-4; TRBD1 is a possible D gene (5 bases). CDR3 length equals 15 residues. V was pared by 6 bases and J by 8 bases, with 19 bases between. The CDR3 nucleotides are TGTGCCAGCAGCCCCAGGGCCACCGAGGGAGAAAAACTGTTTTTT. The encoded protein is CASSPRATEGEKLFF.

This clonotype was counted ten times or more. The rearrangement joins TRBV6-2 or TRBV6-3 to TRBJ1-6; perhaps TRBD1 as D (5 bases). V shed 4 bases and J shed 4 bases, with 14 bases lying between them. CDR3 length: 16 residues. Germline V gene sequence: CDR1 MNHEY, CDR2 SVGEGT. The DNA of the CDR3 is TGTGCCAGCAGTTGGGGCGGCAGCCCATATAATTCACCCCTCCACTTT. It translates to CASSWGGSPYNSPLHF.

This chain links TRBV28 with TRBJ2-1; TRBD2 matches at 8 bases. Germline V CDR1 and CDR2: MDHEN, SYDVKM. With V trimmed by 7 bases and J by 0 bases, 2 bases remained unmatched. This CDR3 has 14 residues. The CDR3 sequence is CASIAGSSYNEQFF. The CDR3 DNA reads TGTGCCAGCATAGCGGGAAGCTCCTACAATGAGCAGTTCTTC.

The V call is TRBV6-2 or TRBV6-3, the J call TRBJ2-3; tentative D call: TRBD2 (7 bases). The CDR3 sequence is 17 residues long. Germline CDR1 reads MNHEY; CDR2 reads SVGEGT. V gave up 2 bases and J gave up 2 bases, with 17 bases separating them. The CDR3 here is CASSYDQQGLNTDTQYF. The CDR3 nucleotides read TGTGCCAGCAGTTACGATCAACAGGGACTAAACACAGATACGCAGTATTTT.

This rearrangement joins TRBV20-1 to TRBJ1-6; possibly TRBD1 for D (5 bases). V lost 6 bases, J lost 7 bases, and 16 bases lay in between. The CDR3 is 14 residues long. Per the germline V gene, CDR1 is DFQATT and CDR2 is SNEGSKA (reference sequence). The CDR3 spells CSATRGRPNSPLHF. The CDR3 nucleotides read TGCAGTGCCACGCGGGGCAGGCCGAATTCACCCCTCCACTTT.

This clonotype showed up many times. The CDR3 loop reads CASIPFADSRSSYTF. CDR3 nucleotide sequence: TGTGCCAGTATCCCCTTTGCGGACAGTCGGAGTAGCTACACCTTC. This sequence joins TRBV19 and TRBJ1-2; TRBD1 is a possible D gene (6 bases). The CDR3 totals 15 residues. The germline CDR1 and CDR2 sequences are LNHDA and SQIVND (reference sequence). The germline V and J ends were trimmed by 7 bases and 9 bases, with 24 bases remaining between them.

This clonotype was detected many times. The chain has TRBV12-3 or TRBV12-4 and TRBJ2-2; D remains ambiguous. V lost 8 bases and J 3 bases, leaving 7 bases between the germline ends. CDR3 length: 12 residues. The CDR3 coding sequence is TGTGCCAGCCCTGGATACACCGGGGAGCTGTTTTTT. This translates into CASPGYTGELFF.

There are many counts of this clonotype. V and J are TRBV6-5 and TRBJ2-5; the D is unclear. V dropped 6 bases and J dropped 2 bases, with 13 bases sitting between them. The CDR3 loop spans 14 amino acids. Germline V lookup: CDR1 MNHEY, CDR2 SVGAGI. The CDR3 DNA reads as TGTGCCAGCAGCCCAGGATGGTCTCAAGAGACCCAGTACTTC. Translating gives CASSPGWSQETQYF.

The chain uses TRBV19 and TRBJ2-1; the D is unclear. The germline CDR1 and CDR2 sequences are LNHDA and SQIVND (reference sequence). V was trimmed by 3 bases and J by 3 bases, leaving 6 bases between them. The CDR3 has 13 amino acids. For the CDR3, the DNA is TGTGCCAGTAGTATGGACGGCTACAATGAGCAGTTCTTC. This codes for CASSMDGYNEQFF.

This clonotype was picked up many times. The gene calls are TRBV6-2 or TRBV6-3 and TRBJ2-1, with D unresolved. CDR3 length equals 12 residues. Trimming stripped 6 bases from V and 15 bases from J, with 18 bases between. Germline lookup yields CDR1 MNHEY and CDR2 SVGEGT. This chain's CDR3 is CASRTASRSWFF. The CDR3 DNA follows: TGTGCCAGCAGAACCGCGTCGCGTTCCTGGTTCTTC.